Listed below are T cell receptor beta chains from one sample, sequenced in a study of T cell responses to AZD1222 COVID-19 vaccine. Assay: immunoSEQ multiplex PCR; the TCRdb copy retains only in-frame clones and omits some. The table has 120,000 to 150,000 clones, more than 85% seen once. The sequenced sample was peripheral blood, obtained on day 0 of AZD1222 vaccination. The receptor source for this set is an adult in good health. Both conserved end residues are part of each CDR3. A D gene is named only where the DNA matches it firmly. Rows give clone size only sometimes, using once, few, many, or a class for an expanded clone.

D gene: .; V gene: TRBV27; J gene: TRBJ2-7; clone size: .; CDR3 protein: CASSLGLASYEQYF; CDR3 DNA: TGTGCCAGCAGTTTAGGGCTAGCGAGCTACGAGCAGTACTTC
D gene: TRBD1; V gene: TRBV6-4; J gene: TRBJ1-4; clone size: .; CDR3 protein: CASSFNRGEKLFF; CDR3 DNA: TGTGCCAGCAGCTTCAACAGGGGTGAAAAACTGTTTTTT
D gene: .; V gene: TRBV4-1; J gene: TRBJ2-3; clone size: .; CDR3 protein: CASSQEGRRDTQYF; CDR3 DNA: TGCGCCAGCAGCCAAGAAGGCCGAAGGGATACGCAGTATTTT
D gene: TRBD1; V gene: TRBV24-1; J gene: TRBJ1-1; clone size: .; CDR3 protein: CATSDQDRDTEAFF; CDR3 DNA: TGTGCCACCAGTGATCAAGACAGGGACACTGAAGCTTTCTTT
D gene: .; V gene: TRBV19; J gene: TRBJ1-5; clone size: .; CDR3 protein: CASSIVRVTNQPQHF; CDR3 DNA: TGTGCTAGTAGTATAGTCAGGGTAACAAATCAGCCCCAGCATTTT
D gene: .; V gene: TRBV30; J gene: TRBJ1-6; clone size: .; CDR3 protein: CAWRAKGYNSPLHF; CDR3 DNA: TGTGCCTGGAGAGCCAAGGGGTATAATTCACCCCTCCACTTT
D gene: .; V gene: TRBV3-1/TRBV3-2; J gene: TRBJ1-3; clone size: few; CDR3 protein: CASSPFSSGNTIYF; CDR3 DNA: TGTGCCAGCAGCCCCTTCAGCTCTGGAAACACCATATATTTT
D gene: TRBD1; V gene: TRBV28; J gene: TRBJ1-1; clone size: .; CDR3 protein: CASSLLGQWGEAFF; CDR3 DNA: TGTGCCAGCAGTTTGCTGGGACAGTGGGGTGAAGCTTTCTTT
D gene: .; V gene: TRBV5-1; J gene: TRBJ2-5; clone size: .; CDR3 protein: CASSLVATDQETQYF; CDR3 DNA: TGCGCCAGCAGCCTTGTCGCGACAGACCAAGAGACCCAGTACTTC
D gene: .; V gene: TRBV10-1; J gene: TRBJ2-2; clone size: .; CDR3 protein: CASSETVTGELFF; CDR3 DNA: TGCGCCAGCAGTGAGACGGTCACCGGGGAGCTGTTTTTT
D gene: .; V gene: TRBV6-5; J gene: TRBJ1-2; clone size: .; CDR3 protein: CASRSEVVSGYTF; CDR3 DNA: TGTGCCAGCAGGTCGGAAGTCGTTAGTGGCTACACCTTC
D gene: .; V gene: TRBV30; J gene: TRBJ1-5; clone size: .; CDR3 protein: CAWSRDGRKQPQHF; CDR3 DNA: TGTGCCTGGAGTCGCGATGGGAGGAAGCAGCCCCAGCATTTT
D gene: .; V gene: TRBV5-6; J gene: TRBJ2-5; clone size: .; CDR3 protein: CASSFLGVETQYF; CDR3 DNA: TGTGCCAGCAGCTTTCTGGGTGTCGAGACCCAGTACTTC
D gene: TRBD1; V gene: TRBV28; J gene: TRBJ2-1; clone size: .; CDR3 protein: CASSLYPGTGGYEQFF; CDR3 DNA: TGTGCCAGCAGTTTGTACCCCGGGACAGGGGGCTATGAGCAGTTCTTC
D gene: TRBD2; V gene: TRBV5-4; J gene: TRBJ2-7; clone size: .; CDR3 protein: CASSWAPGLGSYEQYF; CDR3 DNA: TGTGCCAGCAGCTGGGCCCCGGGACTAGGGTCCTACGAGCAGTACTTC
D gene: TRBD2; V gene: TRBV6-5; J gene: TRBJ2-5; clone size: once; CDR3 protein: CASSSSLAGQQETQYF; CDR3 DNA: TGTGCCAGCAGTTCTTCACTAGCGGGACAACAAGAGACCCAGTACTTC
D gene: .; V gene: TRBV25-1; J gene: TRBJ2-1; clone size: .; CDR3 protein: CASSDPGVYNEQFF; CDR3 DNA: TGTGCCAGCAGTGACCCAGGGGTCTACAATGAGCAGTTCTTC
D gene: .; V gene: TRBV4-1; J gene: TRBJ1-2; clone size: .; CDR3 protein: CASSQDQGTYPGYTF; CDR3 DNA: TGCGCCAGCAGCCAAGATCAGGGTACTTATCCTGGCTACACCTTC
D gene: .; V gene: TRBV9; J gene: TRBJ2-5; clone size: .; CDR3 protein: CASSPRRTQETQYF; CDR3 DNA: TGTGCCAGCAGCCCACGGCGGACCCAAGAGACCCAGTACTTC
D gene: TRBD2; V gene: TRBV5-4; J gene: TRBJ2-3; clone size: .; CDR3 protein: CASSEVGGARDTQYF; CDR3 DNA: TGTGCCAGCAGCGAGGTCGGGGGGGCGCGGGATACGCAGTATTTT
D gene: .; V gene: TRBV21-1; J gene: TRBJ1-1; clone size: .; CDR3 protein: CASRWADRGHEAFF; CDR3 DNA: TGTGCCAGCAGGTGGGCGGACCGGGGCCATGAAGCTTTCTTT
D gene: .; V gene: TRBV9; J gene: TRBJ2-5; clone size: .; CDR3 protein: CASSLRGTLGETQYF; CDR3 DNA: TGTGCCAGCAGCCTACGTGGGACATTGGGAGAGACCCAGTACTTC
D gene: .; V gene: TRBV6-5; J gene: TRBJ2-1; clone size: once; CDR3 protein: CACSPRGSYNEQFF; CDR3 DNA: TGTGCCTGTAGTCCCCGGGGGTCTTACAATGAGCAGTTCTTC
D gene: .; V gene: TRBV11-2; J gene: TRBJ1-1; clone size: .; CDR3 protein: CASSPGVGDTEAFF; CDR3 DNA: TGTGCCAGCAGCCCAGGGGTAGGGGACACTGAAGCTTTCTTT
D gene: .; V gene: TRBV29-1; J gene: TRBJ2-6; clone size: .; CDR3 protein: CSVNLLNSGANVLTF; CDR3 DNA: TGCAGCGTCAACTTACTGAACTCTGGGGCCAACGTCCTGACTTTC
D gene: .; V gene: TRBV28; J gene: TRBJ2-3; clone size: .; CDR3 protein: CASSQPRRRDTQYF; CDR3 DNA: TGTGCCAGCAGTCAACCACGGCGTAGGGATACGCAGTATTTT
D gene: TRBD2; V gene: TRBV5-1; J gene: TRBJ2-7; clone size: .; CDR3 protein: CASSPGGVSYEQYF; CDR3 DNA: TGCGCCAGCAGCCCGGGGGGGGTCTCCTACGAGCAGTACTTC
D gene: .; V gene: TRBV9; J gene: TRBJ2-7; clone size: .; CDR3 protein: CASSVGSLGGEQYF; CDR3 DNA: TGTGCCAGCAGCGTAGGGTCTCTGGGGGGAGAGCAGTACTTC
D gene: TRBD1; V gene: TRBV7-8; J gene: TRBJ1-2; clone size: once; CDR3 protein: CASSLGQGAFYGYTF; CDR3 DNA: TGTGCCAGCAGCTTAGGGCAGGGGGCATTCTATGGCTACACCTTC
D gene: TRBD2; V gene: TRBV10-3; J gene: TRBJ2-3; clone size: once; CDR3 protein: CAISESRGSGGRIADTQYF; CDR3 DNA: TGTGCCATCAGTGAGTCGAGGGGTAGCGGGGGGAGAATCGCAGATACGCAGTATTTT
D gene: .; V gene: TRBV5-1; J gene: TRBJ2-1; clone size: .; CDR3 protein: CASSFEPFGDYEQFF; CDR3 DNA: TGCGCCAGCAGCTTTGAACCGTTTGGGGATTACGAGCAGTTCTTC